The clone carrying this T cell receptor beta chain has at least ten counts. What it recognizes is unknown. This sample is drawn from a study of CD8 T cells in ankylosing spondylitis. The TCR beta libraries were generated through quantitative 5'-RACE incorporating molecular barcodes. TCRdb reprocessed the 5' RACE reads via MiXCR and lists one record per CDR3 protein. The sample has about 92,000 distinct CDR3 sequences; 8.8% are singletons. Study observations and caveats: A TCR beta motif of roughly 8 highly homologous variants appeared characteristic of ankylosing spondylitis blood. Disease-associated clones were CD8+ and fairly uncommon in peripheral blood.

Trimming cost V 0 bases and J 4 bases; bases outside gene matches: 10. The V gene's germline CDR1 is DFQATT and CDR2 SNEGSKA (reference sequence). The CDR3 totals 18 residues. This TCR was sampled from a male donor with ankylosing spondylitis or in good health (not recorded which). Sequenced material: blood, either unsorted or a sorted T cell fraction (not recorded which). The V gene is TRBV20-1, the J gene TRBJ2-1; TRBD2 aligns across 12 bases. CDR3 region: CSARDSSGGAVQYNEQFF. The CDR3 coding sequence is TGCAGTGCTAGAGATTCTAGCGGGGGGGCCGTGCAATACAATGAGCAGTTCTTC.